What follows describes a single T cell receptor beta chain. The draw of peripheral blood yielded approximately 11 milliliters from each donor. Total RNA was extracted at no less than 6 micrograms per sample. The entry originates in a study of blood T cells in healthy people across ages. Overall study context: Template switching retrieved approximately one barcoded beta molecule for each two T cells.

V gave up 0 bases and J gave up 3 bases, with 15 bases separating them. The V gene's germline CDR1 is LGHNA and CDR2 YSLEER. The CDR3 runs 16 residues. The second PCR ran about 6 to 11 cycles with a sample-barcoded 5' primer and J-beta primers. TCRdb analysed the 5' RACE reads with MiXCR anew, one entry per CDR3 protein. Among roughly 730,000 distinct CDR3 sequences listed, around 50% were seen once. The specimen sequenced was blood. The TCR originated in a man aged 40-49 years in good health. V gene TRBV4-3 combines with J gene TRBJ2-7; D perhaps matches TRBD2 (6 bases). The DNA of the CDR3 is TGCGCCAGCAGCCAAGAAGGTTCGGGAGCTGGCTACGAGCAGTACTTC. Protein: CASSQEGSGAGYEQYF.